A single sample gave rise to the 15 T cell receptor beta chains below, sequenced in a study of blood T cell repertoires in COVID-19. Assay: immunoSEQ multiplex PCR; the TCRdb copy retains only in-frame clones and omits some. The sample records 250,000 or so clones, about 89% being singletons. The sequencing input was PBMCs or T cells enriched from blood (not recorded which). All receptors come from a man in his forties who had recovered from COVID-19.

This clone turned up a few times. The J gene is TRBJ2-1, the V gene TRBV19; weak D call: TRBD2 (5 bases). CDR1 LNHDA and CDR2 SQIVND come from the germline V gene (reference sequence). V dropped 8 bases and J dropped 9 bases, with 17 bases sitting between them. The CDR3 is 13 residues long. Here the CDR3 DNA reads TGTGCCAGTTGGGATTTTCTAGCACCTGAGCAGTTCTTC. Its protein product is CASWDFLAPEQFF. Using reference TRBV19 and TRBJ2-1 for the parts outside the CDR3, the full variable domain is DGGITQSPKYLFRKEGQNVTLSCEQNLNHDAMYWYRQDPGQGLRLIYYSQIVNDFQKGDIAEGYSVSREKKESFPLTVTSAQKNPTAFYLCASWDFLAPEQFFGPGTRLTVL.

V is TRBV6-6 and J is TRBJ1-1, with 10 positions matching TRBD1. From germline, CDR1 is MNHNY and CDR2 SVGAGI (reference sequence). CDR3 length: 14 amino acids. V lost 6 bases, J lost 11 bases, and 12 bases stayed unmatched. The CDR3 spells CASSLSGTGVGAFF. CDR3 sequence (DNA): TGTGCCAGCAGCCTTAGCGGGACAGGGGTCGGGGCTTTCTTT.

The J gene is TRBJ1-1, the V gene TRBV3-1 (or the pseudogene TRBV3-2); D remains ambiguous. The CDR3 spans 15 residues. Germline V gene data show CDR1 as LGHDT and CDR2 as YNNKEL (reference sequence). V was cut by 1 base and J by 0 bases, with 9 bases left in between. The CDR3 coding sequence is TGTGCCAGCAGCCAAGCGGTACCGATGAACACTGAAGCTTTCTTT. Translation: CASSQAVPMNTEAFF.

Here the CDR3 reads CASSLGDRELYGYTF. As DNA, the CDR3 is TGTGCCAGCAGCTTAGGGGACAGAGAGCTCTATGGCTACACCTTC. This rearrangement joins TRBV13 to TRBJ1-2; tentatively, D is TRBD1 (6 bases). The CDR3 has 15 residues. The V gene's germline CDR1 is PRHDT and CDR2 FYEKMQ (reference sequence). V lost 0 bases and J 4 bases, leaving 12 bases between the germline ends.

The chain links TRBV23-1 to TRBJ1-5; 8 nucleotides line up with TRBD1. Being an ORF, TRBV23-1 has a function that is uncertain. The CDR3 sequence is 16 residues long. The V and J ends lost 2 bases and 1 base, in that order; junction bases with no gene match: 4. For the CDR3, the DNA is TGCGCCAGCAGTCAAGACAGGGGAGGGAGCAATCAGCCCCAGCATTTT. Protein sequence: CASSQDRGGSNQPQHF.

The rearrangement links TRBV2 to TRBJ1-4; D not resolved. The CDR3 consists of 15 residues. V was shortened by 6 bases and J by 5 bases, with 16 bases between the two germline ends. Germline loops: CDR1 SNHLY, CDR2 FYNNEI. This CDR3 is CASRSGVPKNEKLFF. The DNA for the CDR3 is TGTGCCAGCAGATCCGGGGTACCGAAGAATGAAAAACTGTTTTTT.

The chain combines TRBV19 with TRBJ1-4; TRBD1 agrees at 8 bases. CDR3 size: 12 residues. Germline trimming cut 8 bases from V and 8 bases from J; bases unmatched to any gene: 4. Germline V gene data show CDR1 as LNHDA and CDR2 as SQIVND (reference sequence). This CDR3 reads CASEAGGEKLFF. Written as DNA, the CDR3 is TGTGCCAGTGAGGCAGGGGGCGAAAAACTGTTTTTT.

The V call is TRBV7-9, the J call TRBJ1-4, with D hard to call. Germline loops: CDR1 SEHNR, CDR2 FQNEAQ (reference sequence). This CDR3 is built from 19 residues. Trimming removed 5 bases at V and 0 bases at J, with 22 bases between. The CDR3 DNA is TGTGCCAGCAGCCGATTAACAGTTTCAGATATTGCAACTAATGAAAAACTGTTTTTT. Protein sequence: CASSRLTVSDIATNEKLFF.

The chain is built from TRBV6-5 and TRBJ2-4, with a possible D match to TRBD2 (5 bases). Germline V gene data show CDR1 as MNHEY and CDR2 as SVGAGI. This CDR3 spans 15 amino acids. V was cut by 2 bases and J by 7 bases, with 15 bases left in between. The DNA of the CDR3 is TGTGCCAGCAGTTACCCCGACTCGGGAAATAACATTCAGTACTTC. Residues: CASSYPDSGNNIQYF.

In its sample, this clone was seen once. The chain couples TRBV25-1 to TRBJ2-5; a possible D gene is TRBD2 (6 bases). The CDR3 is 16 amino acids. The V gene's germline CDR1 is MGHDK and CDR2 SYGVNS. V lost 5 bases to trimming and J lost 5 bases, with 21 bases between them. DNA for the CDR3: TGTGCCAGCAGTTCAGCGCGGGGTGCGGGGTGGGAGACCCAGTACTTC. It translates to CASSSARGAGWETQYF.

This sequence joins TRBV28 and TRBJ1-2; no reliable D call. CDR1 is MDHEN, CDR2 SYDVKM, per germline. V was shortened by 5 bases and J by 6 bases, with 19 bases between the two germline ends. The CDR3 contains 15 residues. The chain's CDR3 is CASSIIEGTGNGYTF. For the CDR3, the DNA is TGTGCCAGCAGTATTATTGAGGGAACGGGCAATGGCTACACCTTC.

J is TRBJ2-4 and V is TRBV11-2; 12 bases align to TRBD2. Trimming cost V 4 bases and J 6 bases; bases outside gene matches: 7. CDR1 and CDR2 from the germline V gene are SGHAT and FQNNGV. The CDR3 has 16 amino acids. CDR3 protein: CASSYASGGAGNIQYF. Written as DNA, the CDR3 is TGTGCCAGCAGCTACGCTAGCGGGGGGGCGGGAAACATTCAGTACTTC.

V usage is TRBV24-1 and J usage is TRBJ2-3; 10 bases line up with TRBD2. The CDR3 spans 16 residues. CDR1 and CDR2 (germline): KGHDR, SFDVKD. V lost 0 bases and J lost 4; bases outside the gene matches: 3. CDR3: CATSDLRAGGADTQYF. The CDR3 region has the DNA TGTGCCACCAGTGATTTGAGAGCGGGAGGGGCAGATACGCAGTATTTT.

The chain recombines TRBV7-3 with TRBJ2-2; 12 bases map to TRBD1. Germline CDR1 reads SGHTA; CDR2 reads FQGTGA. CDR3 length: 15 residues. V dropped 4 bases and J dropped 9; count of bases not matched to a gene: 6. CDR3 DNA: TGTGCCAGCAGCTCCGGGACAGGGGGCCTAAGGGAGCTGTTTTTT. Its protein product is CASSSGTGGLRELFF.

A single count supports this clone. The genes are TRBV19 and TRBJ1-1, with D maybe TRBD1 (5 bases). This CDR3 has 16 residues. The V end lost 2 bases, the J end lost 0 bases, and 13 bases lay between the germline ends. CDR1 is LNHDA, CDR2 SQIVND, per germline (reference sequence). CDR3 sequence (DNA): TGTGCCAGTAGTATAACCCCGGGACTCATGAACACTGAAGCTTTCTTT. Translation: CASSITPGLMNTEAFF.